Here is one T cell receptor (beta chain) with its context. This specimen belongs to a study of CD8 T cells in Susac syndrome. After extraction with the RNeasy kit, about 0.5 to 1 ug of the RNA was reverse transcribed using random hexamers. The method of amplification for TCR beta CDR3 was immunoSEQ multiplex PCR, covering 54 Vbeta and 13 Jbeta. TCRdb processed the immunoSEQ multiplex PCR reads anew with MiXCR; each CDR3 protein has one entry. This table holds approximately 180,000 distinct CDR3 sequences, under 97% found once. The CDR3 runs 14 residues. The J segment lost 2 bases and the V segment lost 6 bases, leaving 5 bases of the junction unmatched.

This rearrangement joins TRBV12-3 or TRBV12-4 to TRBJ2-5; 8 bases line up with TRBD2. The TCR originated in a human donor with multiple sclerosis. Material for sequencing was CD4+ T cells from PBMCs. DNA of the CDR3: TGTGCCAGCAGAACCTTAGCGGGGCAAGAGACCCAGTACTTC. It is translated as CASRTLAGQETQYF.